The present T cell receptor beta chain was sequenced within a study of control samples from healthy donors and cancer patients. Trimming took 5 bases from V and 8 from J, leaving 13 bases between them. CDR3 size: 13 residues. Germline V CDR1 and CDR2: GTSNPN, SVGIG (reference sequence). Here immunoSEQ multiplex PCR was the method, and the copy in TCRdb shows in-frame clones only, minus some. The sample records around 150,000 clones, about 86% being singletons. This clone appeared a single time. The sequence was obtained from a man aged 18 to 35 in good health. The rearrangement uses TRBV30 and TRBJ1-6, with D hard to call. The sequencing sample was made of blood. In nucleotides, the CDR3 is TGTGCCTGGGGGCGAATCGTCGATTCACCCCTCCACTTT. It encodes CAWGRIVDSPLHF.